This TCR beta chain is drawn from a study of shared clonotypes between healthy human individuals. Study-level results: When compared with the clonotypes that were shared by all four sorted-subset donors, the non-shared clonotypes turned out to have lower generation probabilities. Clonotype sharing among donors likely depends on sequencing depth.

An even split of each subset's genomic DNA across several immunoSEQ plates was performed. In replicate PCRs of sorted subsets, approximately 190 ng DNA, tens of thousands of T cell genomes, was used. Measured with immunoSEQ multiplex PCR; TCRdb has only the in-frame clones, and not every one. The sample includes a few million clones, roughly 93% of them seen just once. V lost 4 bases and J lost 4, with 15 bases in between. The CDR3 covers 15 residues. Germline values: CDR1 SGHRS, CDR2 YFSETQ. With respect to this clone: As yet, its antigen is unknown.

The sequencing sample was made of naive CD4+ T cells from PBMCs. Subset denoted: CD45RA+ positively selected. The chain links TRBV5-1 to TRBJ2-1, with a possible D match to TRBD1 (5 bases). This TCR derives from a man younger than 30 in good health. Some clones in this sample may be carry-over from other donors' samples. The CDR3 protein is CASSTQGSPYNEQFF. The CDR3 coding sequence is TGCGCCAGCAGCACGCAGGGCTCCCCTTACAATGAGCAGTTCTTC. Supplemented by reference TRBV5-1 and TRBJ2-1, the full variable domain reads KAGVTQTPRYLIKTRGQQVTLSCSPISGHRSVSWYQQTPGQGLQFLFEYFSETQRNKGNFPGRFSGRQFSNSRSEMNVSTLELGDSALYLCASSTQGSPYNEQFFGPGTRLTVL.